This T cell receptor beta chain was recorded in a study of blood T cell repertoires in COVID-19. Libraries were prepared by immunoSEQ multiplex PCR; TCRdb keeps only in-frame clonotypes and omits some of them. In the table there are about 60,000 clones, 80% to 90% of which are singletons. The sequenced sample consisted of peripheral blood. The sequence came from a man in his sixties with acute or convalescent COVID-19.

The CDR3 here is CASSSDYSNEQFF. DNA for the CDR3: TGTGCCAGCAGTTCGGACTACAGCAATGAGCAGTTCTTC. The gene calls are TRBV28 and TRBJ2-1; a possible D gene is TRBD2 (6 bases). Germline values: CDR1 MDHEN, CDR2 SYDVKM. The CDR3 has 13 amino acids. The ends were cut back, 4 bases at V and 6 bases at J, with 10 bases in the middle.